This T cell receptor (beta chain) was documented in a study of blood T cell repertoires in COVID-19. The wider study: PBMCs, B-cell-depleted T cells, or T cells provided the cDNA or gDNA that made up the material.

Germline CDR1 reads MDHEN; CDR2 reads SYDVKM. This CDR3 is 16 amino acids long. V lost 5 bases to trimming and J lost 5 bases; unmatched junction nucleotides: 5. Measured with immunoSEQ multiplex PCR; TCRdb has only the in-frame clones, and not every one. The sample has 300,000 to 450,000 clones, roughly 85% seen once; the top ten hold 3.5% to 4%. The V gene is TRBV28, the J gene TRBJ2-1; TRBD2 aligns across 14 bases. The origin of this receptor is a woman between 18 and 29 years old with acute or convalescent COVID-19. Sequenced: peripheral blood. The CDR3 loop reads CASSQRGLAGDNEQFF. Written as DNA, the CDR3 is TGTGCCAGCAGTCAACGGGGACTAGCGGGGGACAATGAGCAGTTCTTC.